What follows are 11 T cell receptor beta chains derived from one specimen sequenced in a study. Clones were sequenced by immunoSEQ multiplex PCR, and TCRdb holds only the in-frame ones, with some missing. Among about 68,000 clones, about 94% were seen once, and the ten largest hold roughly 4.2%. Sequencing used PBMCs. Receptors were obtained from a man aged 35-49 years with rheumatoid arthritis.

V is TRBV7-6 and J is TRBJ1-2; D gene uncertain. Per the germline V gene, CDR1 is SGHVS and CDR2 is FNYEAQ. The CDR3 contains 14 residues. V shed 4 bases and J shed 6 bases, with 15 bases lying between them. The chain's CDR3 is CASSSGIRRNGYTF. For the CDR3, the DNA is TGTGCCAGCAGCTCAGGAATTCGTAGGAATGGCTACACCTTC. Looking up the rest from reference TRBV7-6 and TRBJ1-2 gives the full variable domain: GAGVSQSPRYKVTKRGQDVALRCDPISGHVSLYWYRQALGQGPEFLTYFNYEAQQDKSGLPNDRFSAERPEGSISTLTIQRTEQRDSAMYRCASSSGIRRNGYTFGSGTRLTVV.

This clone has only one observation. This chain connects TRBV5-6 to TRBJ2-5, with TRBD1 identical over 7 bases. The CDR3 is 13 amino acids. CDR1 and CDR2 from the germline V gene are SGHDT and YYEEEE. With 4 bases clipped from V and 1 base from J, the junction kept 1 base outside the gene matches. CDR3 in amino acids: CASSGTVQETQYF. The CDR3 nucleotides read TGTGCCAGCAGCGGGACAGTCCAAGAGACCCAGTACTTC.

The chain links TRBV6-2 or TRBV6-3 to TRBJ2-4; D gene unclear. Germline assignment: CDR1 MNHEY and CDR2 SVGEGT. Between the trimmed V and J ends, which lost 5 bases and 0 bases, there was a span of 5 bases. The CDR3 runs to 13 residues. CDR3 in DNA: TGTGCCAGCAGTGCGTTAGCCAAAAACATTCAGTACTTC. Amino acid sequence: CASSALAKNIQYF.

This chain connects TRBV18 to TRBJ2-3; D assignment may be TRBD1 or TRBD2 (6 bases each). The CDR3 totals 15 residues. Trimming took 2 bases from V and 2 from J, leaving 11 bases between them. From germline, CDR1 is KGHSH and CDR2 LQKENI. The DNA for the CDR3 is TGTGCCAGCTCACCAGAGGGGGGATTCACAGATACGCAGTATTTT. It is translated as CASSPEGGFTDTQYF.

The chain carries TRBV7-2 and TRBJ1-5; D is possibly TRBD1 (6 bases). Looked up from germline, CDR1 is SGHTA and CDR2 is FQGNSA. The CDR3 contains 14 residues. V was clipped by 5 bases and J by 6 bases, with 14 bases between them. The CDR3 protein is CASSAIRGGQPQHF. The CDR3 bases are TGTGCCAGCAGCGCGATCAGGGGTGGTCAGCCCCAGCATTTT.

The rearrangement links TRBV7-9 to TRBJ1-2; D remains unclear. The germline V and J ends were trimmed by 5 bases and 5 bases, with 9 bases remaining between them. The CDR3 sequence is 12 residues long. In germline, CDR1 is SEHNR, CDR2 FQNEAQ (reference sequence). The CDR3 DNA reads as TGTGCCAGCAGCCCTATAGGGTATGGCTACACCTTC. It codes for CASSPIGYGYTF.

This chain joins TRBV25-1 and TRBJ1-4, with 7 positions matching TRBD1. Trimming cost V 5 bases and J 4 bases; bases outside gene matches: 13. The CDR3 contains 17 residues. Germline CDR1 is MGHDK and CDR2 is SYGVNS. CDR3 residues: CASSTPGTVFGNEKLFF. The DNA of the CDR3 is TGTGCCAGCAGTACCCCCGGGACAGTTTTCGGTAATGAAAAACTGTTTTTT.

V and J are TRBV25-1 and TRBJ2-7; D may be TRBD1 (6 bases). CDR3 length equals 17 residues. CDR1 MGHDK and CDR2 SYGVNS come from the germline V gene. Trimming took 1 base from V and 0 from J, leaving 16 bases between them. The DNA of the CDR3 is TGTGCCAGCAGTGAATTCGAAGGGGGACCCCTCTCCTACGAGCAGTACTTC. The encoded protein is CASSEFEGGPLSYEQYF.

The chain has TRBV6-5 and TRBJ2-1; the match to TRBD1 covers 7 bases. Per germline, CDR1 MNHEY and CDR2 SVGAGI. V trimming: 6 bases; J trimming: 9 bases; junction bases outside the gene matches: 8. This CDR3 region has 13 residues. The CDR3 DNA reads TGTGCCAGCAGGAAGGGACAGCCCGGTGAGCAGTTCTTC. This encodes CASRKGQPGEQFF.

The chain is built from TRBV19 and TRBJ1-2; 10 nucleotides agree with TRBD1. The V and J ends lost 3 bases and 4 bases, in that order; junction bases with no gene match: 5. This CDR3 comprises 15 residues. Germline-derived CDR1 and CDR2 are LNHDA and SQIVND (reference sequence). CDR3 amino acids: CASSIGQGGSYGYTF. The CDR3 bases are TGTGCCAGTAGTATCGGACAGGGGGGGAGCTATGGCTACACCTTC.

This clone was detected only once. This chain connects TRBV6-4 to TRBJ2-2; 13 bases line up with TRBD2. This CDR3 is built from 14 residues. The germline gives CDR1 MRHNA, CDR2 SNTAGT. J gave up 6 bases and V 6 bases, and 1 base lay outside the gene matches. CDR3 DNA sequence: TGTGCCAGCAGAACTAGCGGGAGGGCCGGGGAGCTGTTTTTT. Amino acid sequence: CASRTSGRAGELFF.